This TCR beta chain was sequenced during a study of blood T cell repertoires in COVID-19 (TCRdb year 2020). About the investigation overall: Samples from collaborators originated in the United States, Italy and Spain and spanned both the acute and convalescent phases of COVID-19. The prospective study material was composed of cDNA or gDNA derived from T cells, B-cell-depleted T cells, or PBMCs. A de-identified subject ID, COVID-19 status, age in years and sex were almost always included in the sample metadata. Where available, HLA class I and class II types were obtained from metadata supplied by the sample provider rather than from assay-based typing. The samples were drawn from two sources: the first 160 participants of the ongoing ImmuneRACE study, and over 1,000 subjects contributed by 6 global collaborators. The dataset comprised deeply sampled blood TCRbeta repertoires from subjects exposed to, actively infected with, or recovered from COVID-19. A freely available public database, intended as a resource for researchers studying the immune response to SARS-CoV-2, is where the repertoires were released.

The immunoSEQ Assay, a bias-controlled multiplex PCR, was used to amplify TCRbeta CDR3 regions from genomic DNA. On the authors' methods: The number of nucleated cells in each sample was estimated by amplification of reference gene primers within the assay. Sequence reads were collapsed and filtered to measure the absolute abundance of every unique TCRbeta CDR3 rearrangement. For each sample, productive Simpson clonality was calculated by taking the square root of Simpson's diversity index across productive rearrangements. TCRdb retrieved this table from immuneACCESS and kept in-frame rearrangements only. Not all clones are present; in checked studies, unresolved V genes account for under half, and no reason is known for the remainder. From that table come the V and J calls and clone size; the DNA was used to work out D and trimming. Within this sample are 140,000 to 150,000 clones, with approximately 91% of them counted one time only. The ten most abundant clones make up around 1.9% of the sample.

Each collaborating institution followed its own protocols to collect whole blood in K2EDTA tubes. For TCRbeta analysis, collaborators shipped samples as frozen whole blood, isolated PBMCs, or DNA extracted from either of those sample types. A remark on this clone: Its antigen has not been determined. No much larger clonotype is one base removed from it; base qualities were not supplied.

On the study overall, not on this receptor specifically: Clinical and demographic metadata were provided uncurated, with the amount varying by source and participant.

Trimming at the junction amounts to 8 bases on V and 6 bases on J, and the germline ends lie 12 bases apart. The germline V gene supplies CDR1 SGHVS and CDR2 FNYEAQ. Reading from cysteine to phenylalanine, the CDR3 counts 12 amino acids. Only the CDR3 DNA stays, 36 bases, in frame from base 1. The rearranged chain carries TRBV7-6 and TRBJ2-3; no D segment can be confidently identified. Specimen: peripheral blood. The receptor was derived from a man between 65 and 85 years old with acute or convalescent COVID-19. The DNA reads TGTGCCAGCGCGGCGGAGATGGATACGCAGTATTTT. This yields the protein CASAAEMDTQYF.